The entry that follows covers one T cell receptor beta chain sequence. Its target is unknown. The data were obtained in a study of PD-1 blockade in classical Hodgkin lymphoma. In the study overall: Treatment was intravenous nivolumab, 3 mg/kg every 2 weeks, until progression.

Germline CDR1 WSHSY, CDR2 SAAADI. This CDR3 region has 13 residues. V shed 6 bases and J 1 base; nucleotides not matched to a gene: 3. Specified time point: cycle 4 day 1 (C4D1), after five to seven weeks of nivolumab. With no exception, relapse followed autologous stem cell transplantation in all patients, and brentuximab vedotin exposure varied. Each best response was a complete response, a partial response or progressive disease. Data came from immunoSEQ multiplex PCR; TCRdb stores just in-frame clones and leaves some out. The sample has tens of thousands of clones; over 70% are singletons. Study-wide findings and caveats: Newly diagnosed and completely responding patients shared comparable baseline diversity.

Source: peripheral blood mononuclear cells (PBMCs), taken before the fourth cycle of nivolumab. The receptor was derived from a human donor with classical Hodgkin lymphoma. This sequence joins TRBV10-2 and TRBJ2-7; 7 positions agree with TRBD2. CDR3 DNA: TGCGCCAGCAGGTTTAGCGGGTCCTACGAGCAGTACTTC. Protein product: CASRFSGSYEQYF.